The 18 T cell receptor beta chains listed next were all sequenced from one sample in a study of T cells in Graves' hyperthyroidism and ophthalmopathy. What was amplified from RNA transcripts were TCR beta CDR3 regions. Carried out on the TCR CDR3, a first-round RT-PCR used the HTBI primer set. From the multiplex PCR reads, TCRdb called clonotypes with MiXCR, one entry per CDR3 protein. The data contain approximately 430,000 distinct CDR3 sequences, 15% to 19% of them singletons. The sample consisted of blood. Every receptor here comes from a woman younger than 30 with Graves' hyperthyroidism.

The rearrangement joins TRBV6-4 to TRBJ1-3; no clear D. Germline V gene sequence: CDR1 MRHNA, CDR2 SNTAGT. V lost 6 bases, J lost 4 bases, and 10 bases lay in between. The CDR3 is 13 amino acids. CDR3 DNA sequence: TGTGCCAGCAGCCCTACGGGAGGAAACACCATATATTTT. It specifies CASSPTGGNTIYF.

The chain couples TRBV18 to TRBJ2-1; maybe TRBD2 (6 bases). V was clipped by 5 bases and J by 5 bases, with 25 bases between them. The CDR3 totals 18 residues. Germline assignment: CDR1 KGHSH and CDR2 LQKENI. For the CDR3, the DNA is TGTGCCAGCTCATCACTAGGGGTAAGACTAGGCTTAGACAATGAGCAGTTCTTC. Translation: CASSSLGVRLGLDNEQFF. Based on the CDR3 plus reference TRBV18 and TRBJ2-1, the full variable domain is NAGVMQNPRHLVRRRGQEARLRCSPMKGHSHVYWYRQLPEEGLKFMVYLQKENIIDESGMPKERFSAEFPKEGPSILRIQQVVRGDSAAYFCASSSLGVRLGLDNEQFFGPGTRLTVL.

In its sample, this clonotype was seen many times. This chain joins TRBV20-1 and TRBJ1-1; D remains ambiguous. Trimming removed 0 bases at V and 8 bases at J, with 10 bases between. The CDR3 covers 12 residues. The germline V gene encodes CDR1 DFQATT and CDR2 SNEGSKA (reference sequence). The CDR3 region is CSARDILREAFF. The DNA of the CDR3 is TGCAGTGCTAGAGATATTTTAAGGGAAGCTTTCTTT.

The gene calls are TRBV7-2 and TRBJ2-5; 9 bases are a match to TRBD2. In germline, CDR1 is SGHTA, CDR2 FQGNSA. The ends lost 3 bases at V and 2 bases at J; junction bases unmatched: 16. This CDR3 has 19 amino acids. CDR3 loop: CASSFRFLAGVRQQETQYF. CDR3 nucleotide sequence: TGTGCCAGCAGCTTTCGGTTTTTAGCGGGAGTGCGTCAACAAGAGACCCAGTACTTC.

This clonotype has more than one count but fewer than ten. The chain has TRBV28 and TRBJ1-1; D remains unclear. This CDR3 has 15 amino acids. V was trimmed by 3 bases and J by 0 bases, leaving 11 bases between them. The germline CDR1 and CDR2 sequences are MDHEN and SYDVKM. CDR3 in DNA: TGTGCCAGCAGTTTCTGGGGAGAGGTGAACACTGAAGCTTTCTTT. It is translated as CASSFWGEVNTEAFF.

In this sample, this clonotype turned up many times. J is TRBJ1-4 and V is TRBV11-2, with no clear D. CDR1 and CDR2 (germline): SGHAT, FQNNGV. V lost 5 bases and J lost 6, with 13 bases in between. The CDR3 runs 14 residues. CDR3 DNA: TGTGCCAGCAGCCCGGGAGGGTTGGATGAAAAACTGTTTTTT. It encodes CASSPGGLDEKLFF. Together with reference TRBV11-2 and TRBJ1-4, the CDR3 gives the full variable domain: EAGVAQSPRYKIIEKRQSVAFWCNPISGHATLYWYQQILGQGPKLLIQFQNNGVVDDSQLPKDRFSAERLKGVDSTLKIQPAKLEDSAVYLCASSPGGLDEKLFFGSGTQLSVL.

This clonotype was counted only a few times. Here the CDR3 DNA reads TGTGCCAGTAGTATACCGATCACTAGCAATCAGCCCCAGCATTTT. Its translation is CASSIPITSNQPQHF. The gene calls are TRBV19 and TRBJ1-5; D is ambiguous. The CDR3 consists of 15 residues. V was clipped by 2 bases and J by 0 bases, with 8 bases between them. The germline V gene encodes CDR1 LNHDA and CDR2 SQIVND (reference sequence).

In its sample, this clonotype was seen a few times. The V call is TRBV6-2 or TRBV6-3, the J call TRBJ1-2; unclear D gene. Germline values: CDR1 MNHEY, CDR2 SVGEGT. CDR3 length equals 15 residues. Trimming removed 3 bases from V and 5 bases from J, with 16 bases in between. The CDR3, as DNA: TGTGCCAGCAGTTATGTGGCGGACCTTAGATATGGCTACACCTTC. Protein: CASSYVADLRYGYTF.

The chain joins TRBV24-1 to TRBJ2-3; tentatively, D is TRBD1 (6 bases). The CDR3 runs to 15 residues. Trimming removed 7 bases from V and 2 bases from J, with 15 bases in between. The germline V gene encodes CDR1 KGHDR and CDR2 SFDVKD. The CDR3 sequence: CATRPTGSVTDTQYF. The CDR3 nucleotides are TGTGCCACCAGACCGACAGGTTCAGTCACAGATACGCAGTATTTT.

This clonotype was seen many times. This chain uses TRBV7-2 with TRBJ2-7; the D is unclear. The CDR3 consists of 13 residues. The V end lost 4 bases, the J end lost 4 bases, and 11 bases lay between the germline ends. Germline values: CDR1 SGHTA, CDR2 FQGNSA. The CDR3: CASSSPLIYEQYF. The CDR3 DNA follows: TGTGCCAGCAGCTCCCCTTTAATTTACGAGCAGTACTTC.

This chain joins TRBV19 and TRBJ1-2, with no clear D. V dropped 8 bases and J dropped 2 bases, with 9 bases sitting between them. The CDR3 is made up of 12 amino acids. The V gene's germline CDR1 is LNHDA and CDR2 SQIVND (reference sequence). The CDR3, as DNA: TGTGCCAGTGAGGCATTCAACTATGGCTACACCTTC. Translated, it gives CASEAFNYGYTF. Full variable domain (remainder filled in from reference TRBV19 and TRBJ1-2): DGGITQSPKYLFRKEGQNVTLSCEQNLNHDAMYWYRQDPGQGLRLIYYSQIVNDFQKGDIAEGYSVSREKKESFPLTVTSAQKNPTAFYLCASEAFNYGYTFGSGTRLTVV.

This clonotype was recorded many times. V and J are TRBV3-1 and TRBJ1-1; 7 bases are shared with TRBD1. Germline V CDR1 and CDR2: LGHDT, YNNKEL (reference sequence). This CDR3 contains 14 residues. J was trimmed by 6 bases and V by 1 base; bases with no gene match: 5. CDR3 nucleotide sequence: TGTGCCAGCAGCCAAGGACAGGGTGGGGCTGAAGCTTTCTTT. This encodes CASSQGQGGAEAFF.

The chain recombines TRBV12-3 or TRBV12-4 with TRBJ2-1, with 10 bases lining up with TRBD2. This CDR3 is 15 amino acids long. V lost 6 bases and J lost 8; bases outside the gene matches: 10. The CDR3 DNA reads TGTGCCAGCAGAAATTCAGCGGGAGGGCCGGATGAGCAGTTCTTC. Its protein is CASRNSAGGPDEQFF.

This clonotype was recorded a few times. CDR3 in DNA: TGCGCCAGCAGCTTGGGGACCGTCAATGAGCAGTTCTTC. The encoded protein is CASSLGTVNEQFF. The V gene is TRBV5-1, the J gene TRBJ2-1; D unresolved. This CDR3 has 13 residues. CDR1 is SGHRS and CDR2 is YFSETQ in the germline V gene. The V end was cut by 0 bases, the J end by 6 bases, with 7 bases between.

This clonotype has just a few counts. The genes are TRBV20-1 and TRBJ1-2, with D maybe TRBD1 (6 bases). Trimming took off 6 bases at V and 5 bases at J, with 16 bases between the two ends. This CDR3 spans 13 amino acids. Germline CDR1 and CDR2: DFQATT and SNEGSKA (reference sequence). The CDR3 here is CSARDTRPYGYTF. The CDR3, as DNA: TGCAGTGCGAGGGACACTCGCCCTTATGGCTACACCTTC.

This clonotype has a handful of counts. The rearrangement links TRBV7-9 to TRBJ1-1; unclear D gene. CDR3 length: 12 residues. Germline-derived CDR1 and CDR2 are SEHNR and FQNEAQ (reference sequence). V was shortened by 6 bases and J by 2 bases, with 7 bases between the two germline ends. The CDR3 here is CASRKVNTEAFF. The DNA of the CDR3 is TGTGCCAGCAGAAAGGTAAACACTGAAGCTTTCTTT.

This clonotype was observed at least ten times. The chain couples TRBV20-1 to TRBJ2-7; D remains ambiguous. The V end was cut by 0 bases, the J end by 5 bases, with 14 bases between. This CDR3 is built from 14 residues. Germline CDR1 is DFQATT and CDR2 is SNEGSKA (reference sequence). Here the CDR3 DNA reads TGCAGTGCTAGAGATCAGAAGGGAAGCCACGAGCAGTACTTC. Translating it yields CSARDQKGSHEQYF.

This clonotype was detected ten times or more. The chain joins TRBV11-2 to TRBJ2-1, with D possibly being TRBD1 or TRBD2 (7 bases each). This CDR3 region has 15 residues. V was cut by 3 bases and J by 7 bases, with 16 bases left in between. The germline CDR1 and CDR2 sequences are SGHAT and FQNNGV. CDR3 nucleotide sequence: TGTGCCAGCAGCTTGGATTGGGAGGGGGCAAATGAGCAGTTCTTC. It specifies CASSLDWEGANEQFF.